This TCR beta chain was sequenced in a study of T cells in tuberculosis. The wider study: Blood was taken before or within 7 days of anti-tuberculosis therapy.

Data came from immunoSEQ multiplex PCR; TCRdb stores just in-frame clones and leaves some out. The sample yields about 30,000 clones, 92% seen once. Study conclusions and caveats: Smaller alpha distances in active tuberculosis partly reflected shorter CDR3-alpha lengths.

Germline lookup yields CDR1 SGHTA and CDR2 FQGNSA. V was pared by 5 bases and J by 0 bases, with 3 bases between. This CDR3 has 12 residues. Stated time point: new active TB diagnosis, blood taken before or within 7 days of starting treatment. Confirmation came from sputum smear and/or culture positivity for M. tuberculosis. About this clone: The antigen is unknown.

The sequencing used PBMCs, collected at tuberculosis diagnosis. This chain joins TRBV7-2 and TRBJ2-3; D unclear. This clonotype originated in an adult with tuberculosis. Here the CDR3 reads CASSPSTDTQYF. The DNA of the CDR3 is TGTGCCAGCAGCCCTAGCACAGATACGCAGTATTTT. The complete variable domain, with remaining parts taken from reference TRBV7-2 and TRBJ2-3, reads GAGVSQSPSNKVTEKGKDVELRCDPISGHTALYWYRQSLGQGLEFLIYFQGNSAPDKSGLPSDRFSAERTGGSVSTLTIQRTQQEDSAVYLCASSPSTDTQYFGPGTRLTVL.